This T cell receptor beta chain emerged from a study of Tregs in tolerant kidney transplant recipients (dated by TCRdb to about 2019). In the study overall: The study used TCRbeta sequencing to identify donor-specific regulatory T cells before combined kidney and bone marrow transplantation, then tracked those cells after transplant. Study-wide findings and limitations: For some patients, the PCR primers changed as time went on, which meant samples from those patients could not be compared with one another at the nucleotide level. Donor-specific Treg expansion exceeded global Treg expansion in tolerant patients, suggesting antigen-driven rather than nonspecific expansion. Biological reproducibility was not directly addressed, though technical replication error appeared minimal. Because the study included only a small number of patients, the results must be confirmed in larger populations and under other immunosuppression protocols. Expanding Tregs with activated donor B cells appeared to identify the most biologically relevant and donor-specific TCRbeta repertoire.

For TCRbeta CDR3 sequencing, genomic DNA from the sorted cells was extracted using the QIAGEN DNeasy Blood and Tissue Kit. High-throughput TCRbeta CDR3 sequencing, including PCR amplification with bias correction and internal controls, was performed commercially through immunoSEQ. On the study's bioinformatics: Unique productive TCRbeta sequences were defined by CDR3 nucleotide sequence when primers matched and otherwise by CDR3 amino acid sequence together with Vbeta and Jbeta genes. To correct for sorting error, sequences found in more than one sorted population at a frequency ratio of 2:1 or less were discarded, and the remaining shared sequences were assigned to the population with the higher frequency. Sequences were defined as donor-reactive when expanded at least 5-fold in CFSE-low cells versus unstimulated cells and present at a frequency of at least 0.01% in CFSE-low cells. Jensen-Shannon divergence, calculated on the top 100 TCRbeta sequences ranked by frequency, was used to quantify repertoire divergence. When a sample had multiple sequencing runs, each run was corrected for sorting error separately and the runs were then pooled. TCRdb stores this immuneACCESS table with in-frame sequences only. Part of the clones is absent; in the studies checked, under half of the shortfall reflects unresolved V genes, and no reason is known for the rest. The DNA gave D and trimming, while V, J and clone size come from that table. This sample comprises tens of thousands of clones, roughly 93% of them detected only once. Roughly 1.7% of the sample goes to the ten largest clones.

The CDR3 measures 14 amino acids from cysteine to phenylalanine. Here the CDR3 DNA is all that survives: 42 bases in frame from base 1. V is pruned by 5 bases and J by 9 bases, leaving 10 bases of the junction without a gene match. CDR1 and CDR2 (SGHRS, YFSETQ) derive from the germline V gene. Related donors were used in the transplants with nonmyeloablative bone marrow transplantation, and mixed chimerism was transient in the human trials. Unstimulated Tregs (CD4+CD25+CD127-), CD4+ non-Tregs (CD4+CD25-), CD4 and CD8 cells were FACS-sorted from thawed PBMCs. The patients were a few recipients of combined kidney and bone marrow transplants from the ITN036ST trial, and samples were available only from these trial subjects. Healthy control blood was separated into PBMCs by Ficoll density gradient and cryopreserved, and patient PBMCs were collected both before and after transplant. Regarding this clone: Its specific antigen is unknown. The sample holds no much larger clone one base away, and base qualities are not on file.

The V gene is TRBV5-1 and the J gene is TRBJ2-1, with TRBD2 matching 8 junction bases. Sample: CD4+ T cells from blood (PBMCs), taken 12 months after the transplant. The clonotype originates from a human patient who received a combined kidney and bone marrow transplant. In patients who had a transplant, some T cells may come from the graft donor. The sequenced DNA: TGCGCCAGCAGGGGTCGGGAGGGCCACTCTGAGCAGTTCTTC. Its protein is CASRGREGHSEQFF.